This T cell receptor (beta chain) emerged from a study of beta chain features in type 1 diabetes. Overall study results and limits: Patients and controls would share equally any PCR tilt toward shorter templates. There was a possibility that cDNA sequencing over-represented cells with high TCR expression.

This CDR3 spans 14 amino acids. Deletions cut 4 bases from V and 2 bases from J, with 9 bases between. CDR1 and CDR2 (germline): SNHLY, FYNNEI. Every isolated RNA sample was fully reverse transcribed, so sequencing captured expressed TCRB transcripts. Libraries were prepared by immunoSEQ multiplex PCR; TCRdb keeps only in-frame clonotypes and omits some of them. The data show approximately 400,000 clones, about 15% seen once. This clone has only a few counts. Antigen unknown. The sequencing sample was made of naive CD4+ T cells from blood. The source of this sequence is a woman under 30 in good health. The rearrangement joins TRBV2 to TRBJ2-1; D might be TRBD1 (5 bases). The CDR3 region is CASSGVTAYNEQFF. Here the CDR3 DNA reads TGTGCCAGCAGTGGGGTGACAGCCTACAATGAGCAGTTCTTC. The whole variable domain, filled in from reference TRBV2 and TRBJ2-1, reads EPEVTQTPSHQVTQMGQEVILRCVPISNHLYFYWYRQILGQKVEFLVSFYNNEISEKSEIFDDQFSVERPDGSNFTLKIRSTKLEDSAMYFCASSGVTAYNEQFFGPGTRLTVL.